These T cell receptor beta chains were read from a single sample in a study of T cell responses to AZD1222 COVID-19 vaccine. Some clones are missing from TCRdb's copy, which holds only in-frame ones; the method was immunoSEQ multiplex PCR. The table records 100,000 to 130,000 clones, around 90% of them present only once. Sequencing used peripheral blood, obtained on day 0 of AZD1222 vaccination. These receptors were obtained from an adult in good health. CDR3s include the opening cysteine and the closing phenylalanine or tryptophan. The D gene is left open where the match is weak. Clone sizes are given selectively: once, few, many, or a class where the clone is expanded.

J	size	V	D	CDR3	DNA
TRBJ2-5	.	TRBV7-2	TRBD2	CASSLVAGGRLETQYF	TGTGCCAGCAGCTTAGTAGCGGGGGGGCGTTTAGAGACCCAGTACTTC
TRBJ1-6	once	TRBV21-1	.	CASSKGWTGDSPLHF	TGTGCCAGCAGCAAAGGATGGACAGGGGATTCACCCCTCCACTTT
TRBJ1-4	.	TRBV5-6	.	CASSPFVTTGDEKLFF	TGTGCCAGCAGTCCCTTCGTGACCACTGGGGATGAAAAACTGTTTTTT
TRBJ1-2	.	TRBV10-2	.	CASTKQGGAHGYTF	TGCGCCAGCACAAAACAGGGAGGAGCCCATGGCTACACCTTC
TRBJ2-1	.	TRBV7-6	TRBD1	CASSRQGANNEQFF	TGTGCCAGCAGTCGACAGGGGGCCAACAATGAGCAGTTCTTC
TRBJ2-3	.	TRBV3-1/TRBV3-2	.	CASSHYRDRADTQYF	TGTGCCAGCAGCCACTACAGGGACCGAGCAGATACGCAGTATTTT
TRBJ1-3	.	TRBV11-2	.	CASSLGQGAGNTIYF	TGTGCCAGCAGCTTAGGCCAGGGCGCCGGAAACACCATATATTTT
TRBJ2-7	.	TRBV27	.	CASSLGRGHPYEQYF	TGTGCCAGCAGTTTGGGGCGGGGGCACCCTTACGAGCAGTACTTC
TRBJ2-1	.	TRBV19	.	CATRQDSNEQFF	TGTGCCACACGACAGGATTCAAATGAGCAGTTCTTC
TRBJ2-4	.	TRBV7-2	TRBD1	CASRLTGAKNIQYF	TGTGCCAGCAGGTTGACAGGGGCGAAAAACATTCAGTACTTC
TRBJ2-5	.	TRBV9	.	CASSAGTSRGYQYF	TGTGCCAGCAGCGCAGGGACTTCCCGAGGCTACCAGTACTTC
TRBJ1-2	.	TRBV29-1	TRBD1	CSVEGRQGYGYTF	TGCAGCGTGGAGGGTCGACAGGGCTATGGCTACACCTTC
TRBJ2-5	.	TRBV18	TRBD2	CASSSRTSITETQYF	TGTGCCAGCTCATCCCGGACTAGTATCACAGAGACCCAGTACTTC
TRBJ2-1	.	TRBV19	.	CASSIVMLQLGAGYNEQFF	TGTGCCAGTAGTATAGTTATGTTACAGCTAGGGGCCGGTTACAATGAGCAGTTCTTC
TRBJ2-1	.	TRBV30	TRBD2	CAWSRTSVEQFF	TGTGCCTGGAGTCGGACTAGCGTTGAGCAGTTCTTC
TRBJ1-3	.	TRBV6-1	.	CASSERGQTNTIYF	TGTGCCAGCAGTGAGAGGGGACAAACGAACACCATATATTTT
TRBJ1-1	.	TRBV4-3	.	CASSQGGTGSEAFF	TGCGCCAGCAGCCAAGGGGGGACGGGGAGCGAAGCTTTCTTT
TRBJ2-3	.	TRBV20-1	TRBD2	CSASKLAADTQYF	TGCAGTGCTAGTAAGCTAGCGGCAGATACGCAGTATTTT
TRBJ1-5	.	TRBV4-3	.	CASSQDPYQPQHF	TGCGCCAGCAGCCAAGACCCCTATCAGCCCCAGCATTTT
TRBJ2-1	.	TRBV4-1	.	CASSQEERPYNEQFF	TGCGCCAGCAGCCAAGAGGAGAGACCTTACAATGAGCAGTTCTTC
TRBJ1-1	once	TRBV19	TRBD1	CASSTRDRGIRFF	TGTGCCAGTAGTACCCGGGACAGGGGAATACGTTTCTTT
TRBJ1-1	once	TRBV2	.	CASSSGDGTEAFF	TGTGCCAGCAGTTCTGGGGATGGCACTGAAGCTTTCTTT
TRBJ2-1	.	TRBV2	.	CASFRDLNNEQFF	TGTGCCAGTTTCCGGGACTTGAACAATGAGCAGTTCTTC
TRBJ2-3	.	TRBV19	.	CASRRGLNRDTQYF	TGTGCCAGTAGACGAGGACTAAATAGGGATACGCAGTATTTT
TRBJ1-5	.	TRBV7-9	TRBD1	CASSPSPGTGINQPQHF	TGTGCCAGCAGCCCAAGTCCCGGGACAGGGATCAATCAGCCCCAGCATTTT
TRBJ1-1	.	TRBV4-3	.	CASSQRFGLMNTEAFF	TGCGCCAGCAGCCAACGTTTTGGATTAATGAACACTGAAGCTTTCTTT
TRBJ2-3	.	TRBV11-2	.	CASSPLRGRTDTQYF	TGTGCCAGCAGCCCACTCCGGGGGCGCACAGATACGCAGTATTTT
TRBJ1-5	.	TRBV7-6	.	CASSPSGEVSNQPQHF	TGTGCCAGCAGCCCTTCCGGGGAGGTTAGCAATCAGCCCCAGCATTTT
TRBJ2-1	.	TRBV2	.	CASSVRETYNEQFF	TGTGCCAGCAGTGTTAGGGAGACCTACAATGAGCAGTTCTTC
TRBJ1-3	.	TRBV19	.	CASSDNYSGNTIYF	TGTGCCAGTAGTGATAACTACTCAGGAAACACCATATATTTT
TRBJ1-6	.	TRBV2	.	CASRGRVGSPLHF	TGTGCCAGCAGAGGCCGGGTTGGATCACCCCTCCACTTT
TRBJ2-7	.	TRBV5-6	.	CASSLGRGSYEQYF	TGTGCCAGCAGCTTGGGGAGAGGGTCCTACGAGCAGTACTTC
TRBJ1-5	.	TRBV28	.	CASSLYLSVRQPQHF	TGTGCCAGCAGTTTATATTTATCGGTTCGTCAGCCCCAGCATTTT
TRBJ2-1	.	TRBV9	TRBD1	CASSDRGSGYSEQFF	TGTGCCAGCAGTGACAGGGGTTCGGGCTACAGTGAGCAGTTCTTC
TRBJ1-6	.	TRBV20-1	.	CSASTGRDSPLHF	TGCAGTGCTAGTACGGGGCGGGATTCACCCCTCCACTTT
TRBJ1-6	.	TRBV10-3	.	CAISDPSEREGSPLHF	TGTGCCATCAGTGACCCCAGCGAAAGGGAGGGCTCACCCCTCCACTTT
TRBJ2-7	.	TRBV14	.	CASSQDDLSYEQYF	TGTGCCAGCAGCCAAGATGATCTGTCCTACGAGCAGTACTTC
TRBJ2-7	.	TRBV18	.	CASSPIPGGDEQYF	TGTGCCAGCTCACCAATTCCCGGGGGCGACGAGCAGTACTTC
TRBJ2-1	.	TRBV7-6	TRBD2	CASSFSSGGFRDEQFF	TGTGCCAGCAGCTTCTCTAGCGGGGGCTTTAGGGATGAGCAGTTCTTC
TRBJ2-5	.	TRBV5-6	.	CASSLVVGKETQYF	TGTGCCAGCAGCTTGGTGGTAGGGAAAGAGACCCAGTACTTC
TRBJ1-2	.	TRBV2	.	CASSGFGRPGPNYGYTF	TGTGCCAGCAGTGGTTTTGGGCGCCCAGGACCGAATTATGGCTACACCTTC
TRBJ1-2	.	TRBV5-1	TRBD1	CASSLVGQGAGYTF	TGCGCCAGCAGCTTGGTTGGACAGGGTGCCGGCTACACCTTC
TRBJ2-7	.	TRBV27	TRBD2	CASSAGTTNEQYF	TGTGCCAGCAGTGCCGGGACTACCAACGAGCAGTACTTC
TRBJ2-1	.	TRBV12-5	.	CASGGGQGSYNEQFF	TGTGCTAGTGGTGGGGGGCAGGGTAGCTACAATGAGCAGTTCTTC
TRBJ1-2	.	TRBV20-1	.	CSASFVRGWRESGYTF	TGCAGTGCTAGTTTTGTCAGGGGTTGGAGGGAGAGTGGCTACACCTTC
TRBJ2-3	.	TRBV11-2	TRBD2	CASSTAGRGEVDTQYF	TGTGCCAGCAGCACAGCGGGGCGGGGGGAGGTAGATACGCAGTATTTT
TRBJ2-1	.	TRBV24-1	.	CATSDRGAAYNEQFF	TGTGCCACCAGTGATAGGGGGGCGGCCTACAATGAGCAGTTCTTC
TRBJ1-6	.	TRBV5-7	.	CASSLDGARGTDSPLHF	TGTGCCAGCAGCTTGGATGGGGCCCGAGGGACGGATTCACCCCTCCACTTT
TRBJ1-1	.	TRBV19	.	CASSIGGNTEAFF	TGTGCCAGTAGTATAGGGGGGAACACTGAAGCTTTCTTT
TRBJ2-1	.	TRBV11-2	.	CASSRVPSSYNEQFF	TGTGCCAGCAGCCGTGTCCCTAGCTCCTACAATGAGCAGTTCTTC
TRBJ2-3	.	TRBV11-2	.	CASSLRGRTYTSTDTQYF	TGTGCCAGCAGCTTAAGGGGCCGGACGTACACTAGCACAGATACGCAGTATTTT